This TCR beta chain was recorded in a study of vaccination and CD4 T cells after COVID-19. Whole-study context: Nasal swab PCR detected SARS-CoV-2 in convalescent patients; under 10 had mild disease, one severe. Samples were taken after vaccination, a median of about 73 days after dose two, with a range of 14 to 241. Overlapping SARS-CoV-2, HCoV-NL63, HCoV-OC43 and HCoV-229E spike peptides stimulated the cells.

The study, taken as a whole, reports: Relatively few convalescent patients were studied, without early post-infection timepoints.

Concerning this clonotype: What it binds is unknown.

With the Oncomine TCR Beta short-read assay, DNA from cultured CD4+ T cells was sequenced. In TCRdb, the PCR reads were re-called with MiXCR into one record per CDR3 protein. Of about 18,000 distinct CDR3 sequences detected, approximately 51% appear once; the ten largest clones hold roughly 6.3%. As to treatment: approximately 9-day PBMC culture with coronavirus spike peptide pools or control peptides (ViraFEST assay). CDR1 and CDR2 from the germline V gene are SNHLY and FYNNEI. This CDR3 contains 14 residues. V was pared by 5 bases and J by 1 base, with 1 base of the junction left unmatched. This TCR derives from a human donor who had recovered from COVID-19. Sequenced sample: CD4+ T cells from blood, cultured in vitro. The chain carries TRBV2 and TRBJ2-2; the match to TRBD1 covers 7 bases. As DNA, the CDR3 is TGTGCCAGCAGTTGGGACAGGAACACCGGGGAGCTGTTTTTT. It translates to CASSWDRNTGELFF.